Here is one TCR beta chain with its context. Its antigen is currently not known. Base qualities are not at hand, and no much larger clone is one base apart. The High Capacity cDNA Reverse Transcription Kit was used to reverse transcribe all of the isolated RNA, meaning that expressed TCRB transcripts were what got sequenced. Stem cell-like memory T cell samples underwent survey-depth immunoSEQ sequencing, averaging approximately 1 million total reads per sample. After sorted cells were lysed in RLT buffer, RNA was extracted with DNase-treated RNeasy Micro or Mini kits, with the choice depending on cell number. To prevent cross-contamination, each cell subset was processed individually, whereas patient and healthy donor samples were processed jointly. The immunoSEQ multiplex PCR was used to amplify TCRB sequences from cDNA, generating 87-bp fragments that spanned the CDR3 region. Amplicons were sequenced on the Illumina HiSeq platform. Turning to the authors' computational methods: PCR bias was computationally corrected using synthetic template baselines, reads within Hamming distance 2 were collapsed, and singletons that could not be merged were discarded. Reads were aligned against IMGT to assign V, D and J genes, CDR3 length and insertions or deletions at six rearrangement sites. Within each subset, clonotype counts were normalized to sorted cell number, after which true diversity and Gini coefficients were computed with the tcR R package. The overlap coefficient, calculated on TCRB nucleotide sequences, was used to measure repertoire sharing. Held by TCRdb, this immuneACCESS table contains in-frame sequences only and omits some clones. Under half of the omission traces to an unresolved V gene where checked; the cause of the rest is unknown. From that table come the V and J calls and clone size; the DNA was used to work out D and trimming. The sample yields some 44,000 clones; approximately 49% were counted once. Roughly 0.27% of the sample lies in the top ten.

This sample was included in a study of beta chain features in type 1 diabetes (dated by TCRdb to the late 2010s). Broadly, across the study: No differences in mean age, gender distribution, total cell number or subset yield were found between patients and healthy donors. A total of 107,917,701 sorted cells were examined across all samples, and a strong correlation was observed between cell number per subset and RNA yield. The study compared the TCRB repertoires of sorted circulating CD4+ T cell subsets in recently diagnosed type 1 diabetes patients with those in matched healthy donors. Naive and central memory subsets were obtained from all 30 or so donors, but regulatory and stem cell-like memory subsets were isolated from only 8 patients and roughly 8 healthy donors. The study at large found these results: At VDJ recombination sites, patients with type 1 diabetes made fewer insertions and deleted more nucleotides, a pattern implying thymic rearrangement abnormalities. Type 1 diabetes patients showed a moderate but significant shortening of TCRB CDR3 length in all four CD4+ subsets. Shorter templates might be favored by PCR, yet because patient and control samples were amplified and corrected together, any such skew would affect both groups equally. Because cDNA was sequenced instead of genomic DNA, activated cells with high expression could be over-represented, although the groups did not differ in activation or CD3 levels. Naive, central memory and regulatory TCRB repertoires appeared to be more alike among patients than among healthy donors. Only small numbers of individuals were included in the HLA sub-analyses, which left unresolved whether HLA type had any influence on TCRB rearrangement.

Each donor gave one peripheral blood draw, roughly 110 mL on average, collected into heparinised tubes. A BD FACSAria II and a panel including CD45RO, CCR7, CD25, CD127, CD95 and CD27 were used to sort naive, central memory, regulatory and stem cell-like memory CD4+ T cells. Every sorted population had a purity above 95%. PBMCs were separated immediately by Lymphoprep density gradient centrifugation and were stained directly, without being cultured. So that batch effects would be minimized, each experiment stained and sorted samples in pairs, pairing one healthy donor with one patient. V lost 5 bases and J lost 7 bases, and the count of bases not matched to a germline gene is 15. CDR1 is given as SNHLY and CDR2 as FYNNEI, both from the germline V gene. The CDR3, from cysteine to phenylalanine, totals 16 residues. Only the CDR3 DNA stays, 48 bases, in frame from base 1.

The chain was built from TRBV2 and TRBJ2-5, with 8 bases aligning to TRBD1. The material sequenced was stem cell memory CD4+ T cells from blood. The sample's cell subset or site label, decoded: stem cell-like memory CD4+ T cells. This clonotype was obtained from a woman younger than 45 in good health. CDR3 protein: CASSKPGLRGQGTQYF. The nucleotide sequence reads as follows: TGTGCCAGCAGTAAACCAGGCCTCAGGGGGCAGGGGACCCAGTACTTC.